This is a list of T cell receptor beta chains from one sample in a study of sequential checkpoint blockade in melanoma. Libraries were prepared by immunoSEQ multiplex PCR; TCRdb keeps only in-frame clonotypes and omits some of them. The sample yields 7,000 to 9,500 clones, 23% seen once. This sample comprised tumor tissue (inferred from file names), obtained from a patient given nivolumab and ipilimumab in sequence. All receptors come from a human donor with melanoma. The CDR3 runs from the conserved cysteine through the conserved F or W.

length	V	CDR3
14	TRBV19	CASRIGLGANEQFF
14	TRBV6-8	CASTRTGLSYEQYF
17	TRBV19	CASSIFGTSGSADTQYF
14	TRBV11-3	CASSYASGTYEQYF
15	TRBV19	CASSPDLGSADTQYF
15	TRBV11-3	CASSLDTAIYNEQFF
14	TRBV7-6	CASSPGLPPYEQYF
16	TRBV15	CATSRFFRGSYTEAFF
16	TRBV6-8	CASSYGLSPGPDTQYF
14	TRBV10-2	CASRTSGGTDTQYF
15	TRBV28	CASSHNPHYLTPQHF
13	TRBV9	CASSLGAGNEQYF
17	TRBV30	CAWRATGTSGIYNEQFF
14	TRBV11-3	CASSLTSNHHEQYF
15	TRBV6-8	CASNPLRGSSYEQYF
13	TRBV6-8	CASSLYFTGELFF
16	TRBV5-1	CASSSGGGGAPHTQYF
19	TRBV6-8	CASRPGLAGSSSGANVLTF
13	TRBV6-8	CASSPWTGAEQYF
16	TRBV7-6	CASSLVLGGLYNEQFF
13	TRBV25-1	CASRADTGYGYTF
13	TRBV30	CAWSVMAQETQYF
14	TRBV11-3	CASSSNWFQETQYF
15	TRBV19	CATTIDGGTGSEQYF
14	TRBV10-3	CAISESRYQETQYF
14	TRBV11-3	CASSAGSGANVLTF
15	TRBV15	CATSREVGVGYGYTF
13	TRBV28	CATDRFDTDTQYF
14	TRBV11-3	CASSWESGSNEQFF
15	TRBV11-3	CASSKDEGSYNEQFF
15	TRBV14	CASSSGEGPYNEQFF
14	TRBV6-8	CASSYSPTDYGYTF
14	TRBV11-3	CASSFGTGDYEQYF
14	TRBV29-1	CSVGATPSTDTQYF
19	TRBV11-3	CASSSSEWTSGRAGYEQFF
13	TRBV25-1	CASSPPLEHEQYF
15	TRBV28	CASSSWGQGFDEQFF
15	TRBV16	CASSQQLEGPYEQYF
12	TRBV28	CASSFGRDGYTF
14	TRBV30	CAWYPRTGAETQYF
17	TRBV18	CASSPPGQKGPYNEQFF
16	TRBV19	CASSMAASSTTDTQYF
17	TRBV19	CASSPRPGSGGTDTQYF
18	TRBV5-1	CASSSLRDSHLAKNIQYF
14	TRBV11-3	CASSAWGGPDTQYF
16	TRBV7-6	CASRIDSGGGTGELFF
13	TRBV30	CAWNRGERQPQHF
14	TRBV9	CASSVESLPETQYF
16	TRBV11-3	CASSLSRGGRADTQYF
13	TRBV23-1	CASSLPGSGELFF